This record concerns one T cell receptor (beta chain) sequence. Antigen: not known. This sample was taken from a study of cytomegalovirus exposure and HLA in healthy donors. At the level of the study: The study placed 80% to 90% of its approximately 360 genotyped donors in the Caucasian-associated ancestry cluster. General study findings and limits: The productive fraction for most TCR beta V segments was about 87% or about 30% in an earlier analysis.

V gave up 1 base and J gave up 0 bases, with 9 bases separating them. Looked up from germline, CDR1 is SGHRS and CDR2 is YFSETQ. The CDR3 runs to 15 residues. 60 Vbeta and 13 Jbeta primers were used in PCR. Here immunoSEQ multiplex PCR was the method, and the copy in TCRdb shows in-frame clones only, minus some. The repertoire has tens of thousands of clones, roughly 79% of them found once; the top ten carry under 25%. The sequenced material came from PBMCs. V gene TRBV5-1 combines with J gene TRBJ2-3; no reliable D call. The sequence derives from a woman between 40 and 55 years old in good health and CMV-seropositive. CDR3 in DNA: TGCGCCAGCAGCTTGCGTAAGACTAGCACAGATACGCAGTATTTT. Its translation is CASSLRKTSTDTQYF.